This paragraph reports one TCR beta chain. J was trimmed by 5 bases and V by 6 bases; bases with no gene match: 11. CDR1 is SQVTM and CDR2 is ANQGSEA in the germline V gene. This CDR3 comprises 14 residues. This sample is part of a study of PD-L1 blockade in urothelial cancer. Measured with immunoSEQ multiplex PCR; TCRdb has only the in-frame clones, and not every one. The profile shows about 50,000 clones, 80% to 90% of them singletons. Time point reported: pretreatment peripheral blood. The sample here was PBMCs, taken around atezolizumab (anti-PD-L1) treatment. This receptor was taken from a man aged 65 to 79 with urothelial cancer. This sequence joins TRBV29-1 and TRBJ2-7; the match to TRBD1 covers 9 bases. The chain's CDR3 is CSVQGGTGFHEQYF. The CDR3 nucleotides read TGCAGCGTGCAAGGGGGGACAGGGTTCCACGAGCAGTACTTC.